The clone carrying this T cell receptor (beta chain) has at least ten counts. Its antigen is not known. This entry comes from a study of T cell repertoires in cytomegalovirus infection. The wider study: Indications of both CMV infection and matching HLA type were provided by public TCR beta signatures.

TCRdb re-called the reads through MiXCR, storing one row per CDR3 protein. The table lists about 770,000 distinct CDR3 sequences, 25% to 30% of them singletons. CDR3 length equals 13 residues. The V end was cut by 0 bases, the J end by 5 bases, with 7 bases between. CDR1 MGHRA and CDR2 YSYEKL come from the germline V gene. The chain joins TRBV4-1 to TRBJ1-1; D gene ambiguous. The source was cultured CD8+ T cells from PBMCs, collected from culture after CMV antigen stimulation. The origin of this receptor is a human donor in good health (CMV status not recorded). Some clones in this sample may be carry-over from other donors' samples. DNA for the CDR3: TGCGCCAGCAGCCAAGAGCCGGGGACTGAAGCTTTCTTT. Protein product: CASSQEPGTEAFF.